This is a list of T cell receptor beta chains from one sample in a study of shared clonotypes between healthy human individuals. Assay: immunoSEQ multiplex PCR; the TCRdb copy retains only in-frame clones and omits some. The profile covers roughly 2.2 million clones, with more than 80% appearing a single time and 0.35% to 0.5% taken by the ten largest. The sequenced material came from naive CD4+ T cells from PBMCs. These receptors were taken from a man between 18 and 35 years old in good health. Some clones in this sample may be carry-over from other donors' samples. Both conserved end residues are part of each CDR3. D genes are given only for firm matches. The listing skips clone size in some rows; elsewhere it reads once, few, many or a size class.

>NA|NA|TRBJ1-5|TRBV28
TGTGCCAGCAGTTTTACCCAGGGCTATCAGCCCCAGCATTTT
CASSFTQGYQPQHF
>NA|TRBD1|TRBJ2-5|TRBV18
TGTGCCAGCTCACCATGGCGGGACAGGGAAGAGACCCAGTACTTC
CASSPWRDREETQYF
>NA|NA|TRBJ1-3|TRBV30
TGTGCCTCCCGGTTCTCTGGAAACACCATATATTTT
CASRFSGNTIYF
>few|NA|TRBJ2-5|TRBV29-1
TGCAGCGTTGCCGCACAGGTGTTACAAGAGACCCAGTACTTC
CSVAAQVLQETQYF
>NA|NA|TRBJ2-7|TRBV27
TGTGCCAGCAGTTTTCCCGGTCTTGACGAGCAGTACTTC
CASSFPGLDEQYF
>NA|NA|TRBJ2-3|TRBV5-1
TGCGCCAGCAGCTGGAGGCCCGGGACAACCATCGGGGGGAGCACAGATACGCAGTATTTT
CASSWRPGTTIGGSTDTQYF
>NA|NA|TRBJ2-5|TRBV5-4
TGTGCCAGCAGCTTTCGGACAGCCCGAGAGACCCAGTACTTC
CASSFRTARETQYF
>NA|TRBD2|TRBJ2-1|TRBV7-9
TGTGCCAGCAGACCCGGACTAGCGGGAGGTCCATACAATGAGCAGTTCTTC
CASRPGLAGGPYNEQFF
>once|NA|TRBJ2-7|TRBV5-1
TGCGCCAGCAGCTTGTTCACAGGGAGCTCCTACGAGCAGTACTTC
CASSLFTGSSYEQYF
>NA|TRBD1|TRBJ1-5|TRBV11-2
TGTGCCAGCAGCTTAGGCGGGCTGACAGGGAGTCAGCCCCAGCATTTT
CASSLGGLTGSQPQHF
>NA|TRBD1|TRBJ2-2|TRBV25-1
TGTGCCGTAAGGGTAGACAGGGGCGATAGCAGAGGCACCGGGGAGCTGTTTTTT
CAVRVDRGDSRGTGELFF
>NA|NA|TRBJ1-2|TRBV14
TGTGCCAGCAGCCAGTTTCAGGGTGGACGTGGCTACACCTTC
CASSQFQGGRGYTF
>few|NA|TRBJ1-1|TRBV19
TGTGCCAGTAGGCGGGCGGGTATGAACACTGAAGCTTTCTTT
CASRRAGMNTEAFF
>NA|NA|TRBJ1-1|TRBV9
TGTGCCAGCAGCGTAGACCCGGGGGCGATACTTAACACTGAAGCTTTCTTT
CASSVDPGAILNTEAFF
>once|TRBD1|TRBJ2-7|TRBV7-9
TGTGCCAGCAGCTTTGGACAGGGACGGGGCGAGCAGTACTTC
CASSFGQGRGEQYF
>NA|NA|TRBJ2-2|TRBV6-7
TGTGCCAGCAGTGAATCCCCGGGACCCCAAGGCGGGGAGCTGTTTTTT
CASSESPGPQGGELFF
>NA|NA|TRBJ2-7|TRBV21-1
TGTGCCAGCAGCGCTCGGTTGGGTTGCCAGTACTTC
CASSARLGCQYF
>NA|NA|TRBJ1-1|TRBV28
TGTGCCACCATCCAGAGACAGGAGAACACTGAAGCTTTCTTT
CATIQRQENTEAFF
>NA|NA|TRBJ2-7|TRBV19
TGTGCCAGTAGGTTATCACAGGGTGTGTTATACGAGCAGTACTTC
CASRLSQGVLYEQYF
>few|NA|TRBJ2-7|TRBV29-1
TGCAGCGTTGGACGGAACTCCTACGAGCAGTACTTC
CSVGRNSYEQYF
>NA|NA|TRBJ1-1|TRBV6-5
TGTGCCAGCAGTGCTCTGGCCCCAAACACTGAAGCTTTCTTT
CASSALAPNTEAFF
>NA|NA|TRBJ2-6|TRBV28
TGTGCCAGCAGTTTATACCCGAGCAGGCGCTCTGGGGCCAACGTCCTGACTTTC
CASSLYPSRRSGANVLTF
>NA|NA|TRBJ2-7|TRBV7-8
TGTGCCAGCAGCCTTCGCTACGAGCAGTACTTC
CASSLRYEQYF
>NA|NA|TRBJ1-2|TRBV19
TGTGCCAGTAGTATAGCAGGGAAGTATGGCTACACCTTC
CASSIAGKYGYTF
>once|NA|TRBJ1-4|TRBV28
TGTGCCAGCACGAAAACGATCGGGGGGTCTAATGAAAAACTGTTTTTT
CASTKTIGGSNEKLFF
>NA|NA|TRBJ2-1|TRBV20-1
TGCAGTGCTATGAGGCACAATGAGCAGTTCTTC
CSAMRHNEQFF
>NA|TRBD2|TRBJ2-7|TRBV29-1
TGCAGCGTGGGAGGGGCCATAAACGAGCAGTACTTC
CSVGGAINEQYF
>NA|TRBD2|TRBJ2-1|TRBV11-2
TGTGCCAGCACCCCAGCGGGAGGCTGGGGCAATGAGCAGTTCTTC
CASTPAGGWGNEQFF
>NA|TRBD1|TRBJ2-6|TRBV5-1
TGCGCCAGTGGGATTAGGGGGCCTGGGGCCAACGTCCTGACTTTC
CASGIRGPGANVLTF
>NA|TRBD2|TRBJ2-1|TRBV7-3
TGTGCCAGCAGCTCCCTAGCGGGAGGGGGTTACAATGAGCAGTTCTTC
CASSSLAGGGYNEQFF
>few|TRBD1|TRBJ1-5|TRBV5-5
TGTGCCAGCAGCTTGGCAGGGACAGCCGTTTTTCGACAGCCCCAGCATTTT
CASSLAGTAVFRQPQHF
>NA|TRBD2|TRBJ2-5|TRBV5-4
TGTGCCAGCAGCCCACGGACTAGCGGGTGGCTGGGGGAGACCCAGTACTTC
CASSPRTSGWLGETQYF
>NA|NA|TRBJ1-3|TRBV28
TGTGCCAGCAGTTTCAGCCCGCCCATAAACTCTGGAAACACCATATATTTT
CASSFSPPINSGNTIYF
>NA|NA|TRBJ1-2|TRBV9
TGTGCCAGCAGCGAACCCGGGGGCGGAATTGACTCGGATGGCTACACCTTC
CASSEPGGGIDSDGYTF
>NA|NA|TRBJ2-7|TRBV10-3
TGTGCCATCTCCGGACAGAATTACGAGCAGTACTTC
CAISGQNYEQYF
>NA|TRBD2|TRBJ2-1|TRBV19
TGTGCCAGTAGTATTCTAGCGGCCTACTACAATGAGCAGTTCTTC
CASSILAAYYNEQFF
>NA|NA|TRBJ2-7|TRBV2
TGTGCCAGCAGTGATCAGGGAAACTCCTACGAGCAGTACTTC
CASSDQGNSYEQYF
>NA|NA|TRBJ2-1|TRBV15
TGTGCCACCAGCCCCCGGGGAGGGGGAGAGCAGTTCTTC
CATSPRGGGEQFF
>NA|TRBD1|TRBJ1-1|TRBV5-1
TGCGCCAGCAGCTTGGGGGCAAAGTACACGCTTGCAGGGGGCATGAACACTGAAGCTTTCTTT
CASSLGAKYTLAGGMNTEAFF
>NA|TRBD1|TRBJ2-6|TRBV27
TGTGCCAGCAGGTCCGGACAGGGTCTTTCTGGGGCCAACGTCCTGACTTTC
CASRSGQGLSGANVLTF
>NA|TRBD1|TRBJ1-1|TRBV7-2
TGTGCCAGCAGCTTAGGGACAGGGAAGAACACTGAAGCTTTCTTT
CASSLGTGKNTEAFF
>NA|NA|TRBJ2-5|TRBV6-5
TGTGCCAGCAGTTACGCTCAGGGTGACGAAGAGACCCAGTACTTC
CASSYAQGDEETQYF
>once|TRBD1|TRBJ2-7|TRBV7-3
TGTGCCAGCAGCGCACCGGACAGGGGCTCCTACGAGCAGTACTTC
CASSAPDRGSYEQYF
>NA|NA|TRBJ2-1|TRBV27
TGTGCCAGCAGTTTAGGAGCTCCCTCCTACAATGAGCAGTTCTTC
CASSLGAPSYNEQFF
>NA|NA|TRBJ1-3|TRBV9
TGTGCCAGCGGGTCTACACCCCGGCTCTCTGGAAACACCATATATTTT
CASGSTPRLSGNTIYF
>NA|TRBD1|TRBJ2-2|TRBV7-8
TGTGCCAGCAGCTCCCGGGACAGGGGCAACGCCGGGGAGCTGTTTTTT
CASSSRDRGNAGELFF
>NA|NA|TRBJ2-4|TRBV6-6
TGTGCCAGCAAGGAGGGGTCCAAAAACATTCAGTACTTC
CASKEGSKNIQYF
>NA|NA|TRBJ1-3|TRBV30
TGTGCCTGGAGTCGACAGTCCCACACCATATATTTT
CAWSRQSHTIYF
>NA|TRBD2|TRBJ2-7|TRBV9
TGTGCCAGCAGCGTAGCTACTAGCGGGATCTACGAGCAGTACTTC
CASSVATSGIYEQYF
>NA|NA|TRBJ2-7|TRBV29-1
TGCAGCGCCGCCGGGACGTCAGATTCCTACGAGCAGTACTTC
CSAAGTSDSYEQYF
>NA|NA|TRBJ1-1|TRBV4-2
TGTGCCAGCAGCCAAGGCCTTGACACTGAAGCTTTCTTT
CASSQGLDTEAFF